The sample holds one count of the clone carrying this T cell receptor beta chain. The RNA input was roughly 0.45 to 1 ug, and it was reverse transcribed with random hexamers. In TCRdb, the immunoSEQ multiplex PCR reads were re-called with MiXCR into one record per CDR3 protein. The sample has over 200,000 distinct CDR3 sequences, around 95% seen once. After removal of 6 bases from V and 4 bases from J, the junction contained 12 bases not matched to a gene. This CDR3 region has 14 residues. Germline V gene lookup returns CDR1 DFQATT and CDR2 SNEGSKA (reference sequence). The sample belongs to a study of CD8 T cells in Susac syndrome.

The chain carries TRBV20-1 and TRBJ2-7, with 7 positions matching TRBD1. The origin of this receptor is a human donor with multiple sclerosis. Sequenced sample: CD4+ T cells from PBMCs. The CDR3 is CSAIKGRGTYEQYF. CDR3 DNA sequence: TGCAGTGCCATCAAAGGCAGGGGGACATACGAGCAGTACTTC.